Presented here are 8 T cell receptor beta chains from one specimen sequenced in a study of CD4 T cells in relation to SARS-CoV-2 and coronaviruses. TCRdb keeps only in-frame clones here, not all; method: immunoSEQ multiplex PCR. The sample has nearly 70,000 clones, 80% to 95% seen once. Unexposed donor CD4+ T cells date from about 2011-2018, before the COVID-19 pandemic. The sequencing sample was made of naive CD4+ T cells from PBMCs. Subset specified: naive CD4+ T cells isolated by negative enrichment. These receptors came from a human donor in good health.

The chain employs TRBV6-2 or TRBV6-3 and TRBJ2-1; 8 positions match TRBD2. CDR1 is MNHEY and CDR2 is SVGEGT in the germline V gene. The CDR3 has 16 residues. After removal of 2 bases from V and 3 bases from J, the junction contained 6 bases not matched to a gene. The CDR3, as DNA: TGTGCCAGCAGTTACGTACGGGGGGGGATCTACAATGAGCAGTTCTTC. Amino acid sequence: CASSYVRGGIYNEQFF.

The V gene is TRBV11-2, the J gene TRBJ1-1, with D unresolved. CDR1 and CDR2 from the germline V gene are SGHAT and FQNNGV. The CDR3 extends over 14 amino acids. With 5 bases removed from V and 0 bases from J, the gap between germline ends came to 10 bases. CDR3 in DNA: TGTGCCAGCAGCCCCCGGCGGCTGAACACTGAAGCTTTCTTT. Its translation: CASSPRRLNTEAFF.

CDR3 sequence: CASSLMQGGEKLFF. The CDR3 DNA follows: TGTGCCAGCAGCTTGATGCAGGGAGGGGAAAAACTGTTTTTT. This rearrangement joins TRBV5-6 to TRBJ1-4; the D gene is possibly TRBD1 (5 bases). The V and J ends lost 1 base and 8 bases respectively, with 12 bases between them. Germline-derived CDR1 and CDR2 are SGHDT and YYEEEE. CDR3 length: 14 amino acids.

This chain joins TRBV2 and TRBJ2-7, with D uncertain. Deletions cut 4 bases from V and 6 bases from J, with 16 bases between. The germline V gene has CDR1 SNHLY and CDR2 FYNNEI. CDR3 length: 14 amino acids. CDR3 residues: CASSVASFDGEQYF. The CDR3 nucleotides read TGTGCCAGCAGTGTCGCTTCCTTCGACGGCGAGCAGTACTTC.

The CDR3, as DNA: TGTGCCAGTAGTAGGGGGGGACTAGCGGTGGATGAGCAGTTCTTC. This sequence encodes CASSRGGLAVDEQFF. The chain joins TRBV19 to TRBJ2-1; 11 bases fit TRBD2. J lost 8 bases, V lost 4 bases, and 7 bases had no gene match. The CDR3 has 15 residues. Germline loops: CDR1 LNHDA, CDR2 SQIVND (reference sequence). The variable domain in full, with the rest retrieved from reference TRBV19 and TRBJ2-1, is DGGITQSPKYLFRKEGQNVTLSCEQNLNHDAMYWYRQDPGQGLRLIYYSQIVNDFQKGDIAEGYSVSREKKESFPLTVTSAQKNPTAFYLCASSRGGLAVDEQFFGPGTRLTVL.

The gene calls are TRBV27 and TRBJ1-2; 8 nucleotides match TRBD1. The V gene end was trimmed by 3 bases and the J gene end by 2 bases; junction bases not matched to a gene: 8. CDR1 and CDR2 (germline): MNHEY, SMNVEV (reference sequence). The CDR3 sequence is 16 residues long. CDR3 residues: CASSFWSGGFNYGYTF. For the CDR3, the DNA is TGTGCCAGCAGTTTTTGGTCAGGGGGCTTCAACTATGGCTACACCTTC.

The chain is built from TRBV21-1 and TRBJ2-7. TRBV21-1 is described as a pseudogene. The CDR3 has 10 residues. The CDR3 region has the DNA TGTGCCAGCAATTGCTACGAGCAGTACTTC. It yields the protein CASNCYEQYF.

The CDR3 loop reads CASSSPDRDHYEQYF. In DNA, the CDR3 is TGTGCCAGCTCATCCCCGGACAGGGATCACTACGAGCAGTACTTC. The chain employs TRBV18 and TRBJ2-7; 8 bases are a match to TRBD1. In germline, CDR1 is KGHSH, CDR2 LQKENI. This CDR3 spans 15 amino acids. V trimming: 5 bases; J trimming: 3 bases; junction bases outside the gene matches: 9.